This passage covers 28 T cell receptor beta chains from one sample sequenced in a study of technical replicates of blood from four donors (TCRdb year 2017). The library was produced with the immunoSEQ multiplex PCR assay. TCRdb obtained this table from immuneACCESS and retained in-frame rearrangements with V and J assigned. These tables miss some clones; where compared with another copy, unresolved V genes account for less than half of the shortfall, and the remainder is unexplained. The sample yields about 75,000 clones; about nine tenths were counted once. The ten largest clonotypes hold roughly 4.7% of the sample. Sequences were obtained from PBMCs. The receptors shown here come from a human donor in good health. Some clones in this sample may be carry-over from other donors' samples.

The chain links TRBV19 to TRBJ1-2; TRBD1 agrees at 10 bases. V lost 2 bases and J lost 5; bases outside the gene matches: 2. Germline CDR1 reads LNHDA; CDR2 reads SQIVND (reference sequence). The CDR3 has 14 residues. The CDR3 coding sequence is TGTGCCAGTAGTATACGGACAGGGGGTTATGGCTACACCTTC. The encoded protein is CASSIRTGGYGYTF.

The chain recombines TRBV6-1 with TRBJ2-5; 10 positions match TRBD1. Per the germline V gene, CDR1 is MNHNS and CDR2 is SASEGT. CDR3 length: 15 amino acids. J gave up 5 bases and V 3 bases, and 6 bases lay outside the gene matches. The chain's CDR3 is CASSDRGQGRETQYF. For the CDR3, the DNA is TGTGCCAGCAGTGACCGGGGACAGGGGCGGGAGACCCAGTACTTC.

The V call is TRBV2, the J call TRBJ1-5; D is possibly TRBD1 (6 bases). This CDR3 contains 15 residues. In germline, CDR1 is SNHLY, CDR2 FYNNEI. V lost 7 bases and J lost 3, with 16 bases in between. CDR3 in DNA: TGTGCCAGCAAGACAACCAGGGGATTCAATCAGCCCCAGCATTTT. Translated: CASKTTRGFNQPQHF.

The chain uses TRBV27 and TRBJ1-6, with D unresolved. The CDR3 is made up of 14 amino acids. Germline assignment: CDR1 MNHEY and CDR2 SMNVEV (reference sequence). Deletions cut 6 bases from V and 7 bases from J, with 13 bases between. CDR3: CASSPRGGNSPLHF. The CDR3 DNA follows: TGTGCCAGCAGCCCCCGGGGTGGAAATTCACCCCTCCACTTT.

J is TRBJ2-7 and V is TRBV21-1; TRBD1, the table's D call, was not compared with the DNA. TRBV21-1 is labeled a pseudogene. This CDR3 contains 14 residues. CDR3 residues: CASITGNRRYEQYF. DNA for the CDR3: TGTGCCAGCATCACAGGGAACAGACGCTACGAGCAGTACTTC.

The rearrangement links TRBV2 to TRBJ1-2; D remains ambiguous. Deletions cut 1 base from V and 9 bases from J, with 15 bases between. This CDR3 region has 14 residues. CDR1 is SNHLY and CDR2 is FYNNEI in the germline V gene. CDR3 residues: CASSEGSRTSRYTF. Here the CDR3 DNA reads TGTGCCAGCAGTGAAGGTAGCCGAACCAGCCGCTACACCTTC. Supplemented by reference TRBV2 and TRBJ1-2, the full variable domain reads EPEVTQTPSHQVTQMGQEVILRCVPISNHLYFYWYRQILGQKVEFLVSFYNNEISEKSEIFDDQFSVERPDGSNFTLKIRSTKLEDSAMYFCASSEGSRTSRYTFGSGTRLTVV.

This chain joins TRBV7-2 and TRBJ2-7, with 9 nucleotides matching TRBD2. The germline CDR1 and CDR2 sequences are SGHTA and FQGNSA. The CDR3 extends over 15 amino acids. V dropped 1 base and J dropped 2; count of bases not matched to a gene: 3. The CDR3 DNA is TGTGCCAGCAGCTTAGAAGCGGGAGGACCCTACGAGCAGTACTTC. This gives the protein CASSLEAGGPYEQYF.

This chain links TRBV13 with TRBJ2-5; perhaps TRBD1 as D (6 bases). The germline CDR1 and CDR2 sequences are PRHDT and FYEKMQ (reference sequence). CDR3 length: 14 residues. V was cut by 5 bases and J by 2 bases, with 12 bases left in between. The CDR3 protein is CASSHSTGQETQYF. DNA for the CDR3: TGTGCCAGCAGCCACTCGACAGGACAAGAGACCCAGTACTTC.

The chain links TRBV23-1 to TRBJ1-1; D gene uncertain. TRBV23-1 is an open reading frame, and its role is uncertain. The CDR3 is made up of 12 amino acids. The V gene lost 4 bases and the J gene lost 6 bases, with 9 bases spanning the gap. The CDR3 DNA reads as TGCGCCAGCAGTCCTTCTGCGGCTGAAGCTTTCTTT. Amino acids: CASSPSAAEAFF.

The gene calls are TRBV6-6 and TRBJ2-1; the D is unclear. Trimming cost V 4 bases and J 6 bases, with 10 bases left between them. This CDR3 has 13 residues. The germline V gene encodes CDR1 MNHNY and CDR2 SVGAGI (reference sequence). In nucleotides, the CDR3 is TGTGCCAGCAGTTTTTCATCCCCCAATGAGCAGTTCTTC. Protein product: CASSFSSPNEQFF.

The chain employs TRBV4-2 and TRBJ2-7; D may be TRBD1 (6 bases). CDR1 and CDR2 from the germline V gene are LGHNA and YNFKEQ. The CDR3 length is 14 residues. Trimming cost V 1 base and J 2 bases, with 9 bases left between them. CDR3 sequence: CASSQVGQTYEQYF. The DNA of the CDR3 is TGTGCCAGCAGCCAAGTTGGACAGACCTACGAGCAGTACTTC.

This clone was recorded a few times. The chain uses TRBV29-1 and TRBJ2-1; 12 nucleotides line up with TRBD2. Germline trimming cut 7 bases from V and 3 bases from J; bases unmatched to any gene: 7. Germline V gene sequence: CDR1 SQVTM, CDR2 ANQGSEA. The CDR3 is made up of 15 amino acids. Here the CDR3 reads CSGDRTSGDYNEQFF. Written as DNA, the CDR3 is TGCAGCGGGGACCGGACTAGCGGGGACTACAATGAGCAGTTCTTC.

The chain joins TRBV5-5 to TRBJ2-7; D gene ambiguous. Trimming left V 1 base short and J 2 bases short, with 10 bases between. This CDR3 has 14 residues. The germline CDR1 and CDR2 sequences are SGHKS and YYEKEE (reference sequence). For the CDR3, the DNA is TGTGCCAGCAGCTTGTCCAGTGTTGCCTACGAGCAGTACTTC. Translating it yields CASSLSSVAYEQYF.

The chain carries TRBV10-3 and TRBJ1-2; 8 bases agree with TRBD1. The CDR3 is 14 amino acids. Germline V gene lookup returns CDR1 ENHRY and CDR2 SYGVKD. V lost 10 bases to trimming and J lost 5 bases; unmatched junction nucleotides: 12. The CDR3 reads CASTQGALRYGYTF. CDR3 bases: TGTGCCAGCACCCAGGGGGCGCTTAGGTATGGCTACACCTTC.

The CDR3 reads CASSRNYGYTF. DNA for the CDR3: TGTGCCAGCAGTCGGAACTATGGCTACACCTTC. J is TRBJ1-2 and V is TRBV5-6; the D is unclear. There are 11 residues in the CDR3. The germline CDR1 and CDR2 sequences are SGHDT and YYEEEE. V was clipped by 5 bases and J by 2 bases, with 4 bases between them.

V gene TRBV7-2 combines with J gene TRBJ1-5; 9 nucleotides match TRBD1. CDR1 and CDR2 (germline): SGHTA, FQGNSA. J lost 4 bases, V lost 1 base, and 2 bases had no gene match. The CDR3 extends over 15 amino acids. The CDR3 region has the DNA TGTGCCAGCAGCTTAGTACAGGGGGCTAATCAGCCCCAGCATTTT. Protein: CASSLVQGANQPQHF.

V is TRBV5-1 and J is TRBJ1-5, with TRBD1 as a possible D gene (5 bases). Trimming cost V 3 bases and J 6 bases, with 16 bases left between them. The CDR3 is 15 residues long. Germline values: CDR1 SGHRS, CDR2 YFSETQ. In DNA form, the CDR3 reads TGCGCCAGCAGCTCTCGTGGCCACGGGGGTCAGCCCCAGCATTTT. Translating gives CASSSRGHGGQPQHF.

The genes are TRBV6-4 and TRBJ2-7; 8 bases map to TRBD2. In germline, CDR1 is MRHNA, CDR2 SNTAGT. The trim removed 3 bases at V and 2 bases at J, leaving 6 bases unmatched. This CDR3 has 15 amino acids. The CDR3 DNA follows: TGTGCCAGCAGTGAGGCAGCGGGAGCCCCCTACGAGCAGTACTTC. Protein: CASSEAAGAPYEQYF.

V is TRBV19 and J is TRBJ2-3, with TRBD1 as a possible D gene (5 bases). The CDR3 has 15 amino acids. The germline gives CDR1 LNHDA, CDR2 SQIVND (reference sequence). V lost 1 base to trimming and J lost 1 base, with 9 bases between them. The chain's CDR3 is CASSIGQPRTDTQYF. Written as DNA, the CDR3 is TGTGCCAGTAGTATAGGACAGCCTCGCACAGATACGCAGTATTTT.

The V and J genes are TRBV7-2 and TRBJ2-5; TRBD1 matches 8 bases. The CDR3 runs 14 residues. The V gene's germline CDR1 is SGHTA and CDR2 FQGNSA. V was pared by 1 base and J by 8 bases, with 6 bases of the junction left unmatched. CDR3 residues: CASSLGGQAATQYF. The CDR3 DNA sequence: TGTGCCAGCAGCTTAGGGGGACAGGCAGCAACCCAGTACTTC.

The chain carries TRBV9 and TRBJ2-3, with D perhaps TRBD2 (6 bases). This CDR3 has 11 amino acids. V lost 4 bases and J lost 6, with 6 bases in between. Germline CDR1 is SGDLS and CDR2 is YYNGEE. CDR3 sequence reads: CASSRGDTQYF. DNA for the CDR3: TGTGCCAGCAGCCGGGGGGATACGCAGTATTTT.

By sample share, this clone is large. This sequence joins TRBV14 and TRBJ2-2, with unresolved D. Trimming stripped 1 base from V and 6 bases from J, with 6 bases between. The germline gives CDR1 SGHDN, CDR2 FVKESK. The CDR3 extends over 13 amino acids. The CDR3, as DNA: TGTGCCAGCAGCCAAGTTCAGGCCGGGGAGCTGTTTTTT. Translated: CASSQVQAGELFF.

This chain connects TRBV4-3 to TRBJ2-3; TRBD2 matches at 9 bases. Germline CDR1 is LGHNA and CDR2 is YSLEER. This CDR3 is built from 18 residues. V lost 3 bases and J lost 2; bases outside the gene matches: 12. The chain's CDR3 is CASSQIWGRTSDTDTQYF. CDR3 bases: TGCGCCAGCAGCCAGATTTGGGGGCGGACTAGCGACACAGATACGCAGTATTTT.

The rearrangement links TRBV10-3 to TRBJ1-2; 11 positions agree with TRBD1. Looked up from germline, CDR1 is ENHRY and CDR2 is SYGVKD. The V segment lost 2 bases and the J segment 7 bases; nucleotides outside the gene matches: 3. The CDR3 has 14 amino acids. The CDR3 DNA reads as TGTGCCATCAGTGAGGGACAGGGGGCAAGTGGCTACACCTTC. Amino acids: CAISEGQGASGYTF.

J is TRBJ2-2 and V is TRBV5-4; TRBD2 agrees at 13 bases. Per germline, CDR1 SGHNT and CDR2 YYREEE (reference sequence). The CDR3 is made up of 19 amino acids. Trimming took 2 bases from V and 2 from J; bases not matched to a gene: 9. Written as DNA, the CDR3 is TGTGCCAGCAGCTTATTAGCGGGACTAGCGGGGCCAAACACCGGGGAGCTGTTTTTT. It yields the protein CASSLLAGLAGPNTGELFF.

V and J are TRBV19 and TRBJ2-7, with 8 bases matching TRBD2. From germline, CDR1 is LNHDA and CDR2 SQIVND (reference sequence). V lost 5 bases, J lost 3 bases, and 6 bases stayed unmatched. This CDR3 is built from 14 residues. The CDR3 DNA follows: TGTGCCAGTAGTTTTGCCGGGACTAGCTACGAGCAGTACTTC. Amino acids: CASSFAGTSYEQYF. The variable domain in full, with the rest retrieved from reference TRBV19 and TRBJ2-7, is DGGITQSPKYLFRKEGQNVTLSCEQNLNHDAMYWYRQDPGQGLRLIYYSQIVNDFQKGDIAEGYSVSREKKESFPLTVTSAQKNPTAFYLCASSFAGTSYEQYFGPGTRLTVT.

A word on this clone: At one end the junction does not follow the germline gene, possibly because of a read error. The chain links TRBV30 to TRBJ2-3; 10 positions agree with TRBD2. Germline CDR1 and CDR2: GTSNPN and SVGIG (reference sequence). The CDR3 has 13 amino acids. CDR3 sequence (DNA): TGTGCCTGGATGCCGGGCCGGGGACTAGCGCCTTCCTTT. Translation: CAWMPGRGLAPSF.

The gene calls are TRBV4-2 and TRBJ1-2; no reliable D call. The germline V gene encodes CDR1 LGHNA and CDR2 YNFKEQ. This CDR3 region has 13 residues. Trimming left V 1 base short and J 4 bases short, with 7 bases between. Here the CDR3 reads CASSQGAGYGYTF. In DNA form, the CDR3 reads TGTGCCAGCAGCCAAGGGGCAGGCTATGGCTACACCTTC.